The 14 T cell receptor beta chains below all came from one sample that was sequenced in a study of molecular identifiers for immune sequencing clone quantification. Each CDR3 protein gets one entry after TCRdb re-called the PCR reads with MiXCR. Of under 650,000 distinct CDR3 sequences listed, less than 20% are singletons. Sequenced input: naive CD8+ T cells from blood, with Jurkat cell RNA spiked in. Stated subset: FACS-sorted CD8+CD4-CCR7+CD45RA+ naive T cells. Source of these receptors: a human donor in good health. Some libraries in this study had Jurkat cell RNA spiked in.

This clonotype was seen ten or more times. V and J are TRBV29-1 and TRBJ2-7, with 9 bases matching TRBD2. This CDR3 spans 13 amino acids. The V and J ends lost 4 bases and 6 bases, in that order; junction bases with no gene match: 7. Germline CDR1 SQVTM, CDR2 ANQGSEA. The CDR3 coding sequence is TGCAGCGTTGTAGGCGGGAGGGCCCTCGAGCAGTACTTC. As protein: CSVVGGRALEQYF.

This clonotype was found many times. The chain links TRBV6-2 or TRBV6-3 to TRBJ2-5; D uncertain. Between the trimmed V and J ends, which lost 0 bases and 1 base, there was a span of 6 bases. The germline V gene has CDR1 MNHEY and CDR2 SVGEGT. This CDR3 spans 14 amino acids. The CDR3 DNA reads TGTGCCAGCAGTTACTCGAGGCGCCAAGAGACCCAGTACTTC. It is translated as CASSYSRRQETQYF.

Of note for this clonotype: The germline gene is not matched at one end of the junction; a read error may be the cause. This rearrangement joins TRBV5-1 to TRBJ2-3; D may be TRBD2 (5 bases). Germline lookup yields CDR1 SGHRS and CDR2 YFSETQ. The CDR3 loop spans 14 amino acids. CDR3 nucleotide sequence: TGCGCCTGCAGCCTGGAAGCGGAGACAGATACGCAGTATTTT. Residues: CACSLEAETDTQYF.

This clonotype was seen at least ten times. This chain connects TRBV4-3 to TRBJ2-1, with a weak D call TRBD1 (5 bases). The V end was cut by 0 bases, the J end by 3 bases, with 12 bases between. Germline V gives CDR1 LGHNA, CDR2 YSLEER. There are 16 residues in the CDR3. Here the CDR3 DNA reads TGCGCCAGCAGCCAAGACAGGGCAGGTTTCTACAATGAGCAGTTCTTC. Encoded protein: CASSQDRAGFYNEQFF.

This clonotype was seen more than once but under ten times. The genes are TRBV29-1 and TRBJ1-2; possible D gene TRBD1, 5 bases. V lost 7 bases, J lost 4 bases, and 10 bases lay in between. Germline CDR1 is SQVTM and CDR2 is ANQGSEA. The CDR3 has 11 residues. In nucleotides, the CDR3 is TGCAGCGGGCGGGACGTCTATGGCTACACCTTC. Translating it yields CSGRDVYGYTF. The entire variable domain, with the rest obtained from reference TRBV29-1 and TRBJ1-2, is as follows: SAVISQKPSRDICQRGTSLTIQCQVDSQVTMMFWYRQQPGQSLTLIATANQGSEATYESGFVIDKFPISRPNLTFSTLTVSNMSPEDSSIYLCSGRDVYGYTFGSGTRLTVV.

The chain employs TRBV20-1 and TRBJ2-3; TRBD1 matches at 8 bases. In germline, CDR1 is DFQATT, CDR2 SNEGSKA (reference sequence). The CDR3 consists of 15 residues. V was pared by 1 base and J by 6 bases, with 9 bases of the junction left unmatched. The CDR3 region has the DNA TGCAGTGCTAGAGGTTCTGGACAGGGTCACGATACGCAGTATTTT. This codes for CSARGSGQGHDTQYF.

This clonotype was seen many times. This sequence joins TRBV7-9 and TRBJ2-3; 10 bases are a match to TRBD1. Trimming removed 7 bases from V and 4 bases from J; junction bases left unmatched: 5. Per the germline V gene, CDR1 is SEHNR and CDR2 is FQNEAQ (reference sequence). The CDR3 length is 14 residues. The CDR3, as DNA: TGTGCCAGCAACCCGACAGGGGGCGCAGATACGCAGTATTTT. As protein: CASNPTGGADTQYF.

Comments on this clonotype: Being one base from a much bigger clone, this may be a read error. V gene TRBV28 combines with J gene TRBJ1-1, with 12 bases lining up with TRBD1. Germline V gene lookup returns CDR1 MDHEN and CDR2 SYDVKM. The CDR3 runs to 17 residues. CDR3 nucleotide sequence: TGTGCCAGCAGTTCCCGGGACAGGGGGCGCCTGAACGCTGAAGCTTTCTTT. It encodes CASSSRDRGRLNAEAFF.

Worth noting for this clonotype: A much more abundant neighbour one base away suggests this may be a read error. The chain employs TRBV5-6 and TRBJ2-5; the D gene is possibly TRBD1 (5 bases). V was trimmed by 0 bases and J by 1 base, leaving 10 bases between them. The germline CDR1 and CDR2 sequences are SGHDT and YYEEEE. The CDR3 spans 15 residues. CDR3 nucleotide sequence: TGTGCCAGCAGCTTGGGGGGCATACCCCAAGAGACCCAGTACTTC. This codes for CASSLGGIPQETQYF.

The gene calls are TRBV4-2 and TRBJ2-5; TRBD2 matches at 8 bases. The CDR3 totals 14 residues. Germline V gives CDR1 LGHNA, CDR2 YNFKEQ. After removal of 2 bases from V and 3 bases from J, the junction contained 2 bases not matched to a gene. The CDR3 DNA reads TGTGCCAGCAGCCAACAACTAGCGGAAGAGACCCAGTACTTC. Translating gives CASSQQLAEETQYF.

This clonotype occurred many times. This chain links TRBV28 with TRBJ1-6; 8 bases map to TRBD1. This CDR3 comprises 15 residues. Germline CDR1 MDHEN, CDR2 SYDVKM. The junction had 8 bases not matched to a gene; V was cut back by 3 bases and J by 10 bases. The DNA for the CDR3 is TGTGCCAGCAGTTTTCAGGGGGCGGGAGGGTCACCCCTCCACTTT. Protein sequence: CASSFQGAGGSPLHF.

This clonotype was seen repeatedly, ten times or more. The J gene is TRBJ2-3, the V gene TRBV7-9; TRBD2 agrees at 9 bases. Unmatched junction bases numbered 8, after V lost 5 bases and J lost 2 bases. This CDR3 comprises 16 residues. The V gene's germline CDR1 is SEHNR and CDR2 FQNEAQ (reference sequence). For the CDR3, the DNA is TGTGCCAGCAGCCCCCCTAGCGGGGTGTACACAGATACGCAGTATTTT. This codes for CASSPPSGVYTDTQYF.

This clonotype was counted many times. The gene calls are TRBV27 and TRBJ1-1, with D tentatively TRBD1 (6 bases). This CDR3 comprises 14 residues. The ends were cut back, 3 bases at V and 4 bases at J, with 12 bases in the middle. The germline CDR1 and CDR2 sequences are MNHEY and SMNVEV (reference sequence). CDR3 bases: TGTGCCAGCAGTTTGGGGGGGCTCAGCACTGAAGCTTTCTTT. Translation gives CASSLGGLSTEAFF.

V is TRBV20-1 and J is TRBJ1-3, with a weak D call TRBD1 (5 bases). CDR3 length: 15 amino acids. Germline V gene sequence: CDR1 DFQATT, CDR2 SNEGSKA (reference sequence). Deletions cut 0 bases from V and 2 bases from J, with 11 bases between. CDR3 protein: CSARDIRGTGNTIYF. The CDR3 coding sequence is TGCAGTGCTAGAGATATAAGGGGCACTGGAAACACCATATATTTT.